This T cell receptor beta chain stems from a study of T-cell memory formation after mild COVID-19. This clonotype appeared many times. TCRdb processed the 5' RACE reads anew with MiXCR; each CDR3 protein has one entry. Of tens of thousands of distinct CDR3 sequences listed, roughly 7% are singletons. The CDR3 consists of 13 residues. CDR1 is SGHRS, CDR2 YFSETQ, per germline. V shed 0 bases, J shed 6 bases, and the junction held 1 base outside the gene matches. The sequence was collected from an adult woman who had mild COVID-19 (a few samples of this study predate the infection). Cell type and time point are not known. The sequenced material came from PBMCs or a T cell subset sorted from them (not recorded which). This chain joins TRBV5-1 and TRBJ2-3, with TRBD1 identical over 7 bases. For the CDR3, the DNA is TGCGCCAGCAGCTTGGCCAGGGGGGATACGCAGTATTTT. It is translated as CASSLARGDTQYF.